This T cell receptor beta chain was profiled in a study of T-cell reconstitution after alpha-beta-depleted transplantation in children. This clonotype was observed a few times. TCRbeta library construction was performed incorporating unique molecular identifiers. TCRdb reprocessed the PCR reads via MiXCR and lists one record per CDR3 protein. Of approximately 230,000 distinct CDR3 sequences in the sample, about 24% were seen once. There are 16 residues in the CDR3. The rearrangement uses TRBV21-1 and TRBJ1-3; the table's D call, TRBD1, was not checked against the DNA. TRBV21-1 is described as a pseudogene. The sequencing used PBMCs, mostly from graft donor cells, collected 360 days after TCRalphabeta/CD19-depleted stem cell transplant. This clonotype originated in a female patient younger than 10 who had a stem cell transplant for congenital amegakaryocytic thrombocytopenia, so the T cells may come from the graft donor. The CDR3 region has the DNA TGTGCCAGCAGCAAAGTGGACAGGGCCTCTGGAAACACCATATATTTT. As protein: CASSKVDRASGNTIYF.